This T cell receptor (beta chain) was documented in a study of cytomegalovirus exposure and HLA in healthy donors. This clone has more than one count but fewer than ten. Its antigen is not identified. Use of 60 Vbeta and 13 Jbeta primers characterized the PCR. The table came from immunoSEQ multiplex PCR; TCRdb's copy has only in-frame clones and leaves some out. The table has about 130,000 clones, approximately 81% seen once; the top ten hold roughly 7%. The study's findings and limits: It is likely that the observed cluster of highly shared sequence variants was a sequencing artifact.

Germline V lookup: CDR1 MDHEN, CDR2 SYDVKM. CDR3 length: 15 residues. Unmatched junction bases numbered 10, after V lost 5 bases and J lost 5 bases. The receptor's source is a male donor in good health and CMV-seronegative. Sequenced sample: PBMCs. V is TRBV28 and J is TRBJ2-5, with 8 positions matching TRBD1. The CDR3 loop is CASSDATGGRETQYF. The CDR3, as DNA: TGTGCCAGCAGTGATGCCACAGGGGGACGGGAGACCCAGTACTTC.